This T cell receptor beta chain was retrieved from a study of human T cells and chemical hapten exposure. About the study: The use of 2% DPC on around 2 cm by around 2 cm of upper inner arm skin constituted sensitization. Small discrepancies in pooled library volume mainly accounted for the varying TCR yields per sample. Affected patients, primarily female, had alopecia areata, totalis or universalis. Study-wide results and limits: The formation of large CDR3 similarity clusters by expanded TCRs significantly exceeded that of controls.

TCRdb used MiXCR to reprocess the RACE reads, holding one entry per CDR3 protein. Of 190,000 or so distinct CDR3 sequences listed, 25% to 35% are singletons. Note on this clonotype: The antigen is not known.

Regarding time point: pre-sensitization, week 0. The sample's treatment: therapeutic diphenylcyclopropenone sensitization with weekly scalp DPC. This receptor was identified in a woman aged 25 to 39 with alopecia areata. Some clones in this sample may be carry-over from other donors' samples. This specimen was whole blood, taken in connection with sensitization to the hapten diphenylcyclopropenone (DPC).

CDR3 coding DNA: TGTGCCAGCAGTTACTCGGGACAGGGGGTCAATGAGCAGTTCTTC. This codes for CASSYSGQGVNEQFF. The gene calls are TRBV6-2 or TRBV6-3 and TRBJ2-1; TRBD1 matches 11 bases. Trimming at V came to 0 bases and at J to 6 bases, leaving 1 base not matched to a gene. Germline V CDR1 and CDR2: MNHEY, SVGEGT. The CDR3 is made up of 15 amino acids.